This T cell receptor (beta chain) is from a study of blood T cell repertoires in COVID-19 (dated by TCRdb to about 2020). For the study in its entirety: Collaborator samples came from the United States, Italy and Spain and covered acute and convalescent phases of COVID-19. The material from the prospective study consisted of cDNA or gDNA derived from T cells, B-cell-depleted T cells, or PBMCs. Subjects who had been exposed to COVID-19, were actively infected with it, or had recovered from it provided the deeply sampled blood TCRbeta repertoires that made up the dataset. The repertoires were released in a freely available public database meant as a resource for research on the immune response to SARS-CoV-2. The samples were drawn from two sources: the first 160 participants of the ongoing ImmuneRACE study, and over 950 subjects contributed by 6 global collaborators. Sample metadata almost always included a de-identified subject ID, COVID-19 status, age in years and sex. Where available, HLA class I and class II types were taken from metadata supplied by the sample provider and were not determined by assay-based typing. Summary of the overall study and its limitations: The quantity of clinical and demographic metadata differed by source and by participant and was supplied without curation.

The immunoSEQ Assay, a bias-controlled multiplex PCR, was used to amplify TCRbeta CDR3 regions from genomic DNA. Regarding the original processing steps: Nucleated cell counts per sample were estimated from amplification of reference gene primers within the assay. To quantify the absolute abundance of each unique TCRbeta CDR3 rearrangement, sequence reads were collapsed and filtered. For each sample, productive Simpson clonality was calculated as the square root of Simpson's diversity index across productive rearrangements. Not all clones reach the TCRdb copy of this immuneACCESS table, which keeps in-frame sequences only. Checked studies attribute under half of the gap to unresolved V genes and leave the rest unexplained. That table gives V, J and clone size, and the DNA gave D and trimming. The sample data list 250,000 or so clones, and around 80% of these were observed just once. The ten most abundant clones make up over 4.5% of the sample.

V lost 6 bases and J lost 2 bases, and the count of bases not matched to a germline gene is 3. CDR1 KGHSH and CDR2 LQKENI were looked up in the germline V gene. Measured from the cysteine to the phenylalanine, the CDR3 is 13 residues long. Of the read, only the CDR3 DNA is kept; its 39 bases are in frame from base 1. Collaborating institutions collected whole blood in K2EDTA tubes following their own protocols. For TCRbeta analysis, collaborators shipped samples as frozen whole blood, isolated PBMCs, or DNA extracted from either of those sample types. Details on this clone: Its cognate antigen has yet to be identified. Within one base of it there is no much larger clone, and no base qualities were kept.

The sequencing sample was made of peripheral blood. This TCR was recovered from a human donor in a cohort sampled during active COVID-19. The V and J segments used are TRBV18 and TRBJ1-2, with 7 middle bases fitting TRBD1. The CDR3 has the sequence CASSQQGNYGYTF. The DNA reads TGTGCCAGCTCGCAACAGGGGAACTATGGCTACACCTTC. Outside the CDR3, residues come from the reference TRBV18 and TRBJ1-2 proteins, so the full variable domain is: NAGVMQNPRHLVRRRGQEARLRCSPMKGHSHVYWYRQLPEEGLKFMVYLQKENIIDESGMPKERFSAEFPKEGPSILRIQQVVRGDSAAYFCASSQQGNYGYTFGSGTRLTVV.